Listed here are 15 T cell receptor beta chains from one sample, sequenced in a study of T cell repertoires in cytomegalovirus infection. One entry per CDR3 protein, called by TCRdb with MiXCR from the reads. The repertoire holds 740,000 or so distinct CDR3 sequences, 35% seen once, with 2.5% to 3.5% in the top ten. The source material was PBMCs. The receptor set was obtained from a human donor in good health (CMV status not recorded). Some clones in this sample may be carry-over from other donors' samples.

This chain uses TRBV6-1 with TRBJ2-5; TRBD1 might be the D (6 bases). V was cut by 1 base and J by 6 bases, with 15 bases left in between. Germline V gene sequence: CDR1 MNHNS, CDR2 SASEGT. The CDR3 runs to 15 residues. The CDR3 DNA reads as TGTGCCAGCAGTGAAGTCGGTGGGGGCGGCAAGACCCAGTACTTC. It is translated as CASSEVGGGGKTQYF.

This clonotype was observed at least ten times. The chain couples TRBV12-3 or TRBV12-4 to TRBJ2-2; TRBD2 matches 11 bases. V gave up 6 bases and J gave up 3 bases; unmatched junction bases: 9. The CDR3 consists of 17 residues. The DNA of the CDR3 is TGTGCCAGCAGGGAACATAGCGGGAGGGGGGACACCGGGGAGCTGTTTTTT. It codes for CASREHSGRGDTGELFF.

This clonotype was recorded many times. The CDR3 DNA sequence: TGTGCCAGCAGAGGCGGAGTCATGCTTAGCACAGATACGCAGTATTTT. It is translated as CASRGGVMLSTDTQYF. V gene TRBV7-2 combines with J gene TRBJ2-3, with D unresolved. Per germline, CDR1 SGHTA and CDR2 FQGNSA. The CDR3 runs 16 residues. V lost 6 bases and J 0 bases, leaving 16 bases between the germline ends.

Regarding this clonotype: The CDR3 end shows no conserved phenylalanine or tryptophan, and so a read error is likely. The CDR3 loop reads CASSPLAGRSYNEQFY. The DNA of the CDR3 is TGTGCCAGCAGTCCACTAGCGGGACGTTCCTACAATGAGCAGTTCTAC. This chain joins TRBV27 and TRBJ2-1; 10 bases are shared with TRBD2. Germline lookup yields CDR1 MNHEY and CDR2 SMNVEV (reference sequence). This CDR3 has 16 residues. After removal of 5 bases from V and 1 base from J, the junction contained 5 bases not matched to a gene.

CDR3 sequence: CASSSTRMGEQYF. In DNA form, the CDR3 reads TGTGCCAGCAGTTCCACCAGGATGGGGGAGCAGTACTTC. This sequence joins TRBV28 and TRBJ2-7, with D uncertain. This CDR3 comprises 13 residues. Per germline, CDR1 MDHEN and CDR2 SYDVKM. Trimming shortened V by 4 bases and J by 7 bases, and 14 bases separated the two germline ends.

This clonotype showed up just a few times. V gene TRBV6-6 combines with J gene TRBJ2-7; possibly TRBD1 for D (6 bases). This CDR3 region has 12 residues. Germline V gene data show CDR1 as MNHNY and CDR2 as SVGAGI (reference sequence). Trimming took 9 bases from V and 2 from J, leaving 11 bases between them. The CDR3 loop is CASTGSPYEQYF. DNA of the CDR3: TGTGCCAGTACAGGGAGTCCCTACGAGCAGTACTTC.

The chain employs TRBV20-1 and TRBJ2-4, with 7 nucleotides matching TRBD1. The CDR3 has 14 residues. The J segment lost 6 bases and the V segment lost 5 bases, leaving 10 bases of the junction unmatched. The germline gives CDR1 DFQATT, CDR2 SNEGSKA (reference sequence). The CDR3 DNA reads TGCAGTGCTTTAGACAGGGTTTTCCGAAACATTCAGTACTTC. Its protein is CSALDRVFRNIQYF.

In this sample, this clonotype turned up a few times. The rearrangement links TRBV7-9 to TRBJ2-7, with 9 nucleotides matching TRBD1. Losses at the gene ends were 6 bases for V and 4 bases for J; bases not matched to a gene: 10. This CDR3 spans 15 amino acids. Germline V gives CDR1 SEHNR, CDR2 FQNEAQ (reference sequence). The CDR3 spells CASSRAGTGYYEQYF. The DNA of the CDR3 is TGTGCCAGCAGTCGGGCCGGGACAGGGTATTACGAGCAGTACTTC.

V is TRBV20-1 and J is TRBJ1-5, with D unclear. The V and J ends lost 0 bases and 4 bases respectively, with 10 bases between them. CDR1 and CDR2 from the germline V gene are DFQATT and SNEGSKA (reference sequence). The CDR3 runs to 14 residues. CDR3 coding DNA: TGCAGTGCTAGAGATAGTTCGGGAAATCAGCCCCAGCATTTT. It specifies CSARDSSGNQPQHF.

This rearrangement joins TRBV6-5 to TRBJ2-5, with 9 bases aligning to TRBD1. This CDR3 spans 16 amino acids. Germline CDR1 and CDR2: MNHEY and SVGAGI. Trimming removed 2 bases from V and 5 bases from J; junction bases left unmatched: 9. In nucleotides, the CDR3 is TGTGCCAGCAGTTACCCGACAGGGGGTCTCGGGGAGACCCAGTACTTC. It translates to CASSYPTGGLGETQYF.

The chain links TRBV12-3 or TRBV12-4 to TRBJ2-2, with 7 bases lining up with TRBD1. The V gene end was trimmed by 5 bases and the J gene end by 0 bases; junction bases not matched to a gene: 12. The length of the CDR3 is 18 residues. This CDR3 is CASSPRQGPGANTGELFF. The CDR3 DNA is TGTGCCAGCAGTCCCAGACAGGGCCCCGGGGCGAACACCGGGGAGCTGTTTTTT.

This clonotype was seen a single time. The chain links TRBV28 to TRBJ1-6; 9 bases align to TRBD1. Germline V gives CDR1 MDHEN, CDR2 SYDVKM. V shed 4 bases, J shed 7 bases, and the junction held 11 bases outside the gene matches. This CDR3 spans 17 amino acids. The CDR3 nucleotides read TGTGCCAGCAGTTCCCTCACACAGGGGGCGTGGAATTCACCCCTCCACTTT. This sequence encodes CASSSLTQGAWNSPLHF.

V and J are TRBV7-2 and TRBJ2-7, with TRBD2 matching 8 bases. This CDR3 spans 15 amino acids. Trimming cost V 1 base and J 5 bases; bases outside gene matches: 7. Germline CDR1 reads SGHTA; CDR2 reads FQGNSA. CDR3 bases: TGTGCCAGCAGCTTAGGGCGGGAGGCGCGCGACGAGCAGTACTTC. Its translation is CASSLGREARDEQYF.

The gene calls are TRBV29-1 and TRBJ1-3; the D is unclear. Germline assignment: CDR1 SQVTM and CDR2 ANQGSEA. The germline V and J ends were trimmed by 5 bases and 4 bases, with 12 bases remaining between them. CDR3 size: 13 residues. CDR3 DNA: TGCAGCGTTTCGAAGGTGGAAGGAAACACCATATATTTT. This encodes CSVSKVEGNTIYF.

The chain combines TRBV6-2 or TRBV6-3 with TRBJ2-3, with D uncertain. CDR1 is MNHEY, CDR2 SVGEGT, per germline. V lost 1 base and J lost 2, with 16 bases in between. This CDR3 spans 17 amino acids. CDR3 coding DNA: TGTGCCAGCAGTTACTTCAGAGAGGCAGACCCCACAGATACGCAGTATTTT. Protein sequence: CASSYFREADPTDTQYF.